Following are 8 T cell receptor beta chains from one sample sequenced in a study of T cell responses to AZD1222 COVID-19 vaccine. Repertoires were generated with immunoSEQ multiplex PCR, while TCRdb's copy carries only in-frame clones and drops some. The sample contains 150,000 to 200,000 clones, around 90% of which appear only once. The specimen was peripheral blood, collected 28 days after the second AZD1222 dose. These receptors came from an adult who received the AZD1222 COVID-19 vaccine.

On this clone: Within the sample, other DNA sequences also encode this same CDR3. This chain uses TRBV7-3 with TRBJ2-1; TRBD2 agrees at 7 bases. The CDR3 is 15 residues long. The V and J ends lost 5 bases and 0 bases, in that order; junction bases with no gene match: 4. Germline CDR1 is SGHTA and CDR2 is FQGTGA. The CDR3 coding sequence is TGTGCCAGCAGCCTACGGGGGGACTCCTACAATGAGCAGTTCTTC. Translated, it gives CASSLRGDSYNEQFF.

The rearrangement joins TRBV4-3 to TRBJ2-1; D is perhaps TRBD1 (6 bases). Between the trimmed V and J ends, which lost 4 bases and 3 bases, there was a span of 13 bases. The germline V gene has CDR1 LGHNA and CDR2 YSLEER. CDR3 length: 15 residues. The CDR3 region is CASSLSWGLYNEQFF. DNA for the CDR3: TGCGCCAGCAGCCTTTCGTGGGGGCTCTACAATGAGCAGTTCTTC.

In DNA form, the CDR3 reads TGTGCCAGCAGTCCCGGGACTAGCGGACCTCCTACCACAGATACGCAGTATTTT. It yields the protein CASSPGTSGPPTTDTQYF. The chain joins TRBV7-2 to TRBJ2-3; 11 nucleotides match TRBD2. Germline V gene lookup returns CDR1 SGHTA and CDR2 FQGNSA. V gave up 6 bases and J gave up 2 bases; unmatched junction bases: 13. The CDR3 loop spans 18 amino acids. The entire variable domain, with the rest obtained from reference TRBV7-2 and TRBJ2-3, is as follows: GAGVSQSPSNKVTEKGKDVELRCDPISGHTALYWYRQSLGQGLEFLIYFQGNSAPDKSGLPSDRFSAERTGGSVSTLTIQRTQQEDSAVYLCASSPGTSGPPTTDTQYFGPGTRLTVL.

The rearrangement uses TRBV12-3 or TRBV12-4 and TRBJ2-7, with D unclear. This CDR3 is built from 10 residues. Trimming pared 2 bases from V and 4 bases from J, leaving 0 bases between. The CDR3: CASSLYEQYF. The CDR3 bases are TGTGCCAGCAGTTTATACGAGCAGTACTTC.

The gene calls are TRBV4-3 and TRBJ2-7; TRBD2 agrees at 8 bases. The CDR3 covers 15 residues. The germline V gene has CDR1 LGHNA and CDR2 YSLEER. The junction had 7 bases not matched to a gene; V was cut back by 1 base and J by 5 bases. The CDR3 loop is CASSQGRGGRNEQYF. CDR3 nucleotides: TGCGCCAGCAGCCAAGGCCGGGGGGGACGAAACGAGCAGTACTTC.

This clone was observed a single time. The gene calls are TRBV7-2 and TRBJ1-2; D gene ambiguous. The V end was cut by 10 bases, the J end by 8 bases, with 14 bases between. The CDR3 sequence is 11 residues long. The germline V gene has CDR1 SGHTA and CDR2 FQGNSA. CDR3 sequence reads: CATHSRYGYTF. CDR3 nucleotides: TGTGCCACCCATTCTAGATACGGCTACACCTTC. The whole variable domain, filled in from reference TRBV7-2 and TRBJ1-2, reads GAGVSQSPSNKVTEKGKDVELRCDPISGHTALYWYRQSLGQGLEFLIYFQGNSAPDKSGLPSDRFSAERTGGSVSTLTIQRTQQEDSAVYLCATHSRYGYTFGSGTRLTVV.

This chain's CDR3 is CASSSQGLSSGANVLTF. As DNA, the CDR3 is TGTGCCAGCAGCTCGCAGGGACTTAGCTCTGGGGCCAACGTCCTGACTTTC. V and J are TRBV7-2 and TRBJ2-6; a weak D match, TRBD2 (6 bases). V dropped 4 bases and J dropped 0 bases, with 13 bases sitting between them. Germline V gene sequence: CDR1 SGHTA, CDR2 FQGNSA. The CDR3 sequence is 17 residues long.

The chain employs TRBV7-2 and TRBJ2-7; 12 nucleotides align to TRBD2. Germline V CDR1 and CDR2: SGHTA, FQGNSA. V lost 2 bases, J lost 6 bases, and 2 bases stayed unmatched. This CDR3 spans 14 amino acids. The CDR3 spells CASSLRTSGTEQYF. The CDR3 bases are TGTGCCAGCAGCTTAAGGACTAGCGGGACCGAGCAGTACTTC.